The next 9 T cell receptor beta chains were all read from a single sample in a study of shared clonotypes between healthy human individuals. Only in-frame clones appear in the TCRdb table, and some are missing; sequencing was by immunoSEQ multiplex PCR. The sample has about 550,000 clones, about 95% seen once. Terminally differentiated effector memory CD45RA+ cells were left out of the naive CD8 fraction, which was CD45RO-negative and positively selected for CCR7. Sequencing was performed on naive CD8+ T cells sorted from blood. The source of these receptors is a woman aged 25-40 years in good health.

This chain joins TRBV2 and TRBJ2-1; TRBD1 might be the D (6 bases). This CDR3 spans 12 amino acids. V lost 6 bases and J lost 7, with 10 bases in between. Germline CDR1 is SNHLY and CDR2 is FYNNEI. For the CDR3, the DNA is TGTGCCAGCAGACAGGGCCGTAATGAGCAGTTCTTC. Residues: CASRQGRNEQFF.

CDR3: CASSSRDSDYGYTF. CDR3 nucleotides: TGTGCCAGCAGCTCCCGGGACTCCGACTATGGCTACACCTTC. J is TRBJ1-2 and V is TRBV9, with a tentative D call TRBD1 (5 bases). The CDR3 loop spans 14 amino acids. V dropped 4 bases and J dropped 3 bases, with 13 bases sitting between them. Germline lookup yields CDR1 SGDLS and CDR2 YYNGEE. The full variable domain, completed using reference TRBV9 and TRBJ1-2, is DSGVTQTPKHLITATGQRVTLRCSPRSGDLSVYWYQQSLDQGLQFLIQYYNGEERAKGNILERFSAQQFPDLHSELNLSSLELGDSALYFCASSSRDSDYGYTFGSGTRLTVV.

V is TRBV5-1 and J is TRBJ2-1, with 9 bases that match TRBD2. J was trimmed by 7 bases and V by 2 bases; bases with no gene match: 10. Germline V CDR1 and CDR2: SGHRS, YFSETQ. This CDR3 comprises 16 residues. CDR3 loop: CASSFDLASGINEQFF. The CDR3 DNA reads TGCGCCAGCAGCTTCGATTTGGCTAGCGGGATAAATGAGCAGTTCTTC. Combining the CDR3 with reference TRBV5-1 and TRBJ2-1 gives the whole variable domain KAGVTQTPRYLIKTRGQQVTLSCSPISGHRSVSWYQQTPGQGLQFLFEYFSETQRNKGNFPGRFSGRQFSNSRSEMNVSTLELGDSALYLCASSFDLASGINEQFFGPGTRLTVL.

The V call is TRBV27, the J call TRBJ2-2, with a weak D call TRBD2 (5 bases). This CDR3 region has 11 residues. Germline V gene data show CDR1 as MNHEY and CDR2 as SMNVEV (reference sequence). V dropped 8 bases and J dropped 6 bases, with 7 bases sitting between them. CDR3 in amino acids: CASAEAGELFF. CDR3 coding DNA: TGTGCCAGCGCGGAGGCCGGGGAGCTGTTTTTT.

This clone was seen once. CDR3 sequence reads: CASRLRTVSNQPQHF. In DNA, the CDR3 is TGTGCCAGTAGACTTAGGACTGTTAGCAATCAGCCCCAGCATTTT. The chain has TRBV19 and TRBJ1-5; no definite D call. V lost 6 bases and J 0 bases, leaving 12 bases between the germline ends. The length of the CDR3 is 15 residues. Germline CDR1 reads LNHDA; CDR2 reads SQIVND (reference sequence).

This rearrangement joins TRBV29-1 to TRBJ2-1; 9 bases are shared with TRBD2. The germline V gene encodes CDR1 SQVTM and CDR2 ANQGSEA. The CDR3 runs to 15 residues. The V gene end was trimmed by 1 base and the J gene end by 4 bases; junction bases not matched to a gene: 5. The CDR3 spells CSVEGGRAKYNEQFF. CDR3 coding DNA: TGCAGCGTTGAAGGCGGGAGGGCCAAATACAATGAGCAGTTCTTC.

V is TRBV28 and J is TRBJ2-7; D possibly corresponds to TRBD1 (5 bases). CDR1 and CDR2 (germline): MDHEN, SYDVKM. V shed 3 bases and J shed 4 bases, with 16 bases lying between them. This CDR3 contains 15 residues. The CDR3 loop is CASSLGPAELYEQYF. In nucleotides, the CDR3 is TGTGCCAGCAGTTTGGGGCCAGCAGAACTGTACGAGCAGTACTTC. Full variable domain (rest looked up from reference TRBV28 and TRBJ2-7): DVKVTQSSRYLVKRTGEKVFLECVQDMDHENMFWYRQDPGLGLRLIYFSYDVKMKEKGDIPEGYSVSREKKERFSLILESASTNQTSMYLCASSLGPAELYEQYFGPGTRLTVT.

The DNA of the CDR3 is TGTGCCTGGAGCGAGGCAGGGGGATCCTACGAGCAGTACTTC. This gives the protein CAWSEAGGSYEQYF. The chain joins TRBV30 to TRBJ2-7, with 7 nucleotides matching TRBD1. Germline trimming cut 3 bases from V and 1 base from J; bases unmatched to any gene: 6. The CDR3 runs 14 residues. CDR1 is GTSNPN, CDR2 SVGIG, per germline (reference sequence). The full variable domain, completed using reference TRBV30 and TRBJ2-7, is SQTIHQWPATLVQPVGSPLSLECTVEGTSNPNLYWYRQAAGRGLQLLFYSVGIGQISSEVPQNLSASRPQDRQFILSSKKLLLSDSGFYLCAWSEAGGSYEQYFGPGTRLTVT.

This rearrangement joins TRBV5-1 to TRBJ2-7, with 9 nucleotides matching TRBD2. Trimming cost V 4 bases and J 2 bases; bases outside gene matches: 10. Germline CDR1 SGHRS, CDR2 YFSETQ. The CDR3 sequence is 16 residues long. The CDR3 reads CASSGLRGRGPYEQYF. Written as DNA, the CDR3 is TGCGCCAGCAGCGGACTACGCGGGAGGGGGCCCTACGAGCAGTACTTC.